These T cell receptor beta chains were read from a single sample in a study of blood T cells in healthy people across ages. One entry per CDR3 protein, called by TCRdb with MiXCR from the 5' RACE reads. Altogether more than 650,000 distinct CDR3 sequences are present, 22% being singletons, with the ten largest covering around a fifth. The sample was blood. The receptor source for this set is a man in his 70s in good health. Each CDR3 is given with its conserved first and last residue. Fields, in order: V gene, clone size, D gene, J gene, CDR3 protein, CDR3 DNA. A D gene is named only where the DNA matches it firmly. A clone size is listed for some rows: how often the clone was seen (once, few, many), or a class if it is expanded.

V: TRBV4-1
size: .
D: .
J: TRBJ2-3
CDR3: CASSQDLASVSTDTQYF
DNA: TGCGCCAGCAGCCAAGATTTGGCTAGCGTTAGCACAGATACGCAGTATTTT

V: TRBV5-1
size: .
D: .
J: TRBJ2-3
CDR3: CASRSLGPPDTQYF
DNA: TGCGCCAGCAGATCCTTAGGCCCCCCAGATACGCAGTATTTT

V: TRBV28
size: .
D: .
J: TRBJ1-1
CDR3: CASSYMRTSTSEAFF
DNA: TGTGCCAGCAGTTATATGAGGACATCCACTTCTGAAGCTTTCTTT

V: TRBV3-1
size: .
D: .
J: TRBJ1-5
CDR3: CASSQGGDRPQHF
DNA: TGTGCCAGCAGCCAAGGTGGCGATCGGCCCCAGCATTTT

V: TRBV28
size: few
D: TRBD1
J: TRBJ2-7
CDR3: CARRTGTGGSHEQYF
DNA: TGTGCCCGACGGACCGGGACAGGGGGCTCCCACGAGCAGTACTTC

V: TRBV25-1
size: .
D: .
J: TRBJ1-2
CDR3: CASAGEKAGVTFNYGYTF
DNA: TGTGCCAGCGCAGGGGAAAAGGCAGGGGTGACATTTAACTATGGCTACACCTTC

V: TRBV5-1
size: few
D: TRBD2
J: TRBJ2-2
CDR3: CASSPIPAGGSTGELFF
DNA: TGCGCCAGCAGCCCTATTCCAGCGGGAGGTAGCACCGGGGAGCTGTTTTTT

V: TRBV5-8
size: few
D: .
J: TRBJ2-1
CDR3: CASIRDEWSEQFF
DNA: TGTGCCAGCATCCGGGACGAGTGGTCTGAGCAGTTCTTC

V: TRBV24-1
size: .
D: TRBD2
J: TRBJ2-5
CDR3: CATSDPGLAGDETQYF
DNA: TGTGCCACCAGTGACCCCGGACTAGCGGGAGATGAGACCCAGTACTTC

V: TRBV29-1
size: few
D: TRBD2
J: TRBJ2-1
CDR3: CSVDAGGGNEQFF
DNA: TGCAGCGTTGATGCGGGGGGAGGCAATGAGCAGTTCTTC

V: TRBV3-1
size: few
D: .
J: TRBJ2-7
CDR3: CASSQVDNNYEQYF
DNA: TGTGCCAGCAGCCAAGTCGACAACAACTACGAGCAGTACTTC

V: TRBV6-5
size: .
D: .
J: TRBJ1-2
CDR3: CASSYYLGNYGYTF
DNA: TGTGCCAGCAGTTACTACCTCGGTAACTATGGCTACACCTTC

V: TRBV29-1
size: many
D: TRBD1
J: TRBJ1-1
CDR3: CSVEGTANTEAFF
DNA: TGCAGCGTCGAGGGGACAGCGAACACTGAAGCTTTCTTT

V: TRBV5-1
size: few
D: TRBD2
J: TRBJ2-2
CDR3: CASSLFAGGHTGELFF
DNA: TGCGCCAGCAGCTTGTTTGCGGGGGGACACACCGGGGAGCTGTTTTTT

V: TRBV10-3
size: many
D: .
J: TRBJ1-5
CDR3: CAISEKARDGGNQPQHF
DNA: TGTGCCATCAGTGAAAAAGCGAGGGACGGAGGCAATCAGCCCCAGCATTTT

V: TRBV12-3/TRBV12-4
size: few
D: .
J: TRBJ1-2
CDR3: CASSFGGRDGYTF
DNA: TGTGCCAGCAGTTTCGGGGGCAGGGATGGCTACACCTTC

V: TRBV10-3
size: .
D: TRBD2
J: TRBJ2-3
CDR3: CAISERNSGSSTQYF
DNA: TGTGCCATCAGTGAGAGGAATAGCGGGAGCTCCACGCAGTATTTT

V: TRBV29-1
size: .
D: .
J: TRBJ2-5
CDR3: CSVVGGVFQETQYF
DNA: TGCAGCGTTGTGGGGGGCGTATTCCAAGAGACCCAGTACTTC

V: TRBV20-1
size: few
D: TRBD1
J: TRBJ2-5
CDR3: CSARGGRMTGVETQYF
DNA: TGCAGTGCTAGAGGTGGCCGGATGACAGGGGTGGAGACCCAGTACTTC

V: TRBV12-3/TRBV12-4
size: .
D: .
J: TRBJ2-5
CDR3: CTSSLGLVGFF
DNA: TGTACCAGCAGTTTGGGGTTGGTAGGGTTCTTC

V: TRBV12-3/TRBV12-4
size: .
D: .
J: TRBJ1-2
CDR3: CASSSDLGGYGYTF
DNA: TGTGCCAGCAGTTCCGATCTTGGGGGCTATGGCTACACCTTC

V: TRBV20-1
size: many
D: .
J: TRBJ2-3
CDR3: CSAPMGTQYF
DNA: TGCAGTGCTCCCATGGGTACGCAGTATTTT

V: TRBV7-2
size: many
D: .
J: TRBJ1-3
CDR3: CASSWNRVGNTIYF
DNA: TGTGCCAGCAGCTGGAACAGGGTTGGAAACACCATATATTTT

V: TRBV7-2
size: many
D: .
J: TRBJ1-2
CDR3: CASSLELGGYTF
DNA: TGTGCCAGCAGCTTAGAGTTGGGAGGCTACACCTTC

V: TRBV6-6
size: many
D: .
J: TRBJ1-3
CDR3: CASTISGNTIYF
DNA: TGTGCCAGCACCATCTCTGGAAACACCATATATTTT

V: TRBV12-3/TRBV12-4
size: few
D: .
J: TRBJ2-7
CDR3: CASSFTGPYEQYF
DNA: TGTGCCAGCAGTTTTACAGGGCCATACGAGCAGTACTTC

V: TRBV11-2
size: few
D: .
J: TRBJ2-5
CDR3: CASRGDTETQYF
DNA: TGTGCCAGCAGGGGGGACACGGAGACCCAGTACTTC

V: TRBV6-2/TRBV6-3
size: few
D: .
J: TRBJ1-4
CDR3: CASSSGNPRWEKLFF
DNA: TGTGCCAGCAGTTCCGGGAACCCTCGATGGGAAAAACTGTTTTTT

V: TRBV7-2
size: .
D: TRBD1
J: TRBJ2-1
CDR3: CASSFQGQGAFSEQFF
DNA: TGTGCCAGCAGCTTCCAAGGACAGGGGGCATTTAGTGAGCAGTTCTTC